This T cell receptor (beta chain) was sequenced during a study of STAT3 mutations in large granular lymphocyte leukemia. Study at large: Canonical activating STAT3 mutations were detected in roughly half of the longitudinally sequenced T-LGLL patients.

The CDR3 is 15 residues long. Looked up from germline, CDR1 is LGHNA and CDR2 is YNFKEQ. V lost 4 bases, J lost 2 bases, and 11 bases lay in between. This clone is medium-sized (0.01 to 0.1%). Its antigen is unidentified. Data came from immunoSEQ multiplex PCR; TCRdb stores just in-frame clones and leaves some out. Among about 24,000 clones listed, about 94% were seen once. General study results and limits: Variable sampling intervals and differing treatment regimens complicated linking therapy response to TCR clonal burden changes. At least one immunodominant TCR beta clonotype appeared in every T-cell large granular lymphocyte leukemia patient. Clonal expansion was inferred from samples taken at other timepoints. In several patients, dominant TCR clone burden exceeded STAT3 mutant burden.

Specimen: peripheral blood mononuclear cells. V gene TRBV4-2 combines with J gene TRBJ2-2, with TRBD2 as a possible D gene (6 bases). This TCR was recovered from a man aged 35 to 55 with T-cell large granular lymphocyte leukemia. Some clones in this sample may be carry-over from other donors' samples. For the CDR3, the DNA is TGTGCCAGCAGCCCCGGGAGCCTAAACACCGGGGAGCTGTTTTTT. It is translated as CASSPGSLNTGELFF.